A single sample gave rise to the 3 T cell receptor beta chains below, sequenced in a study of T cells after yellow fever vaccination. TCRdb ran MiXCR on the 5' RACE reads and lists one entry per CDR3 protein. Here the sample spans fewer than 350,000 distinct CDR3 sequences, around 3.6% being singletons. Sequenced material: PBMCs, taken on the day of the yellow fever booster vaccination. The receptor set was obtained from a man between 18 and 29 years old who received the YFV17D yellow fever vaccine.

In this sample, this clonotype turned up many times. This sequence joins TRBV11-2 and TRBJ2-4; 7 nucleotides match TRBD1. Trimming at V came to 8 bases and at J to 1 base, leaving 14 bases not matched to a gene. Germline V CDR1 and CDR2: SGHAT, FQNNGV. The CDR3 sequence is 17 residues long. The CDR3 sequence: CASRRTGAGKAKNIQYF. CDR3 nucleotides: TGTGCCAGCCGTCGGACAGGAGCTGGGAAGGCCAAAAACATTCAGTACTTC.

This clonotype was recorded at least ten times. This chain uses TRBV11-2 with TRBJ2-7; TRBD1 might be the D (7 bases). The germline CDR1 and CDR2 sequences are SGHAT and FQNNGV. The CDR3 is 15 residues long. V shed 4 bases and J shed 7 bases, with 20 bases lying between them. CDR3 amino acids: CASSSPRGRDGEQYF. In DNA form, the CDR3 reads TGTGCCAGCAGCTCCCCAAGGGGGCGGGACGGGGAGCAGTACTTC.

J is TRBJ2-5 and V is TRBV12-3 or TRBV12-4, with D perhaps TRBD1 (5 bases). This CDR3 has 12 residues. Between the trimmed V and J ends, which lost 6 bases and 4 bases, there was a span of 9 bases. CDR3 sequence: CASSHQGETQYF. CDR3 DNA sequence: TGTGCCAGCAGCCACCAGGGAGAGACCCAGTACTTC.